This TCR beta chain was identified during a study of blood T cell repertoires in COVID-19. Original processing methods: How many nucleated cells were present was estimated from reference gene primer amplification. The table came from immunoSEQ multiplex PCR; TCRdb's copy has only in-frame clones and leaves some out. V, J and clone size are those of that table, while D and trimming were read from the DNA. The sample lists about 140,000 clones; about 84% were seen once. Germline lookup yields CDR1 SGHTA and CDR2 FQGNSA. This CDR3 region has 16 residues. Trimming shortened V by 1 base and J by 0 bases, and 7 bases separated the two germline ends.

This sequence originates from a woman of 80 years or more in a cohort sampled during active or convalescent COVID-19. Material for sequencing was peripheral blood. The chain joins TRBV7-2 to TRBJ2-6, with no clear D. The CDR3 protein is CASSLVAVSGANVLTF. CDR3 nucleotide sequence: TGTGCCAGCAGCTTAGTGGCGGTCTCTGGGGCCAACGTCCTGACTTTC.